This passage covers 31 T cell receptor beta chains from one sample sequenced in a study of T cell repertoires in cytomegalovirus infection (dated by TCRdb to 2018 to 2020). Reads for this sample came from an Illumina HiSeq 1500. TCRdb itself trimmed the public reads at Q25 with fastp, ran MiXCR and retained productive beta chains. Rows with one shared CDR3 protein collapse into an entry with the most common genes and DNA. The sample table contains some 280,000 distinct CDR3 sequences; only one count was recorded for roughly 13% of them. The ten top clones hold roughly 8.7% of the sample. The sequenced material came from PBMCs. These receptors were taken from a human donor in good health (CMV status not recorded). Some clones in this sample may be carry-over from other donors' samples.

This clonotype showed up many times. The genes are TRBV15 and TRBJ1-5; D remains unclear. V dropped 2 bases and J dropped 7 bases, with 15 bases sitting between them. Per germline, CDR1 LNHNV and CDR2 YYDKDF (reference sequence). The length of the CDR3 is 15 residues. The CDR3 spells CATSRLTVLGQPQHF. CDR3 nucleotides: TGTGCCACCAGCAGATTGACTGTCTTGGGACAGCCCCAGCATTTT.

This clonotype has a count of ten or more. CDR3 residues: CASSQARSSGDGELFF. CDR3 bases: TGCGCCAGCAGCCAAGCTAGGTCTAGCGGGGACGGGGAGCTGTTTTTT. The chain employs TRBV4-1 and TRBJ2-2, with TRBD2 matching over 9 bases. J lost 7 bases, V lost 1 base, and 7 bases had no gene match. The CDR3 has 16 residues. Germline V gene data show CDR1 as MGHRA and CDR2 as YSYEKL.

Many counts were recorded for this clonotype. The J gene is TRBJ2-3, the V gene TRBV28; 8 nucleotides line up with TRBD2. V dropped 3 bases and J dropped 6; count of bases not matched to a gene: 8. The CDR3 length is 15 residues. From germline, CDR1 is MDHEN and CDR2 SYDVKM. Here the CDR3 reads CASSLVQREYDTQYF. For the CDR3, the DNA is TGTGCCAGCAGTTTGGTCCAGCGGGAGTACGATACGCAGTATTTT.

In this sample, this clonotype turned up many times. This chain joins TRBV2 and TRBJ2-7; a weak D match, TRBD2 (5 bases). The germline CDR1 and CDR2 sequences are SNHLY and FYNNEI. Trimming pared 7 bases from V and 5 bases from J, leaving 12 bases between. The CDR3 sequence is 12 residues long. The CDR3 spells CASNSMGDEQYF. CDR3 DNA: TGTGCCAGCAACTCGATGGGAGACGAGCAGTACTTC.

This clonotype showed up just a few times. The chain joins TRBV19 to TRBJ2-3, with D possibly being TRBD1 (6 bases). V was trimmed by 9 bases and J by 1 base, leaving 14 bases between them. Germline CDR1 is LNHDA and CDR2 is SQIVND (reference sequence). The CDR3 sequence is 14 residues long. The CDR3 here is CASTSGEGTDTQYF. In nucleotides, the CDR3 is TGTGCCAGCACCTCAGGGGAAGGCACAGATACGCAGTATTTT. Using reference TRBV19 and TRBJ2-3 for the parts outside the CDR3, the full variable domain is DGGITQSPKYLFRKEGQNVTLSCEQNLNHDAMYWYRQDPGQGLRLIYYSQIVNDFQKGDIAEGYSVSREKKESFPLTVTSAQKNPTAFYLCASTSGEGTDTQYFGPGTRLTVL.

Only a few counts were recorded for this clonotype. This chain connects TRBV14 to TRBJ2-1; weak D call: TRBD2 (6 bases). Germline-derived CDR1 and CDR2 are SGHDN and FVKESK. Trimming took off 0 bases at V and 8 bases at J, with 14 bases between the two ends. The CDR3 has 15 residues. CDR3 nucleotide sequence: TGTGCCAGCAGCCAAGATAGGACTACACGGGATGAGCAGTTCTTC. Translation: CASSQDRTTRDEQFF.

This clonotype was recorded at least ten times. V usage is TRBV28 and J usage is TRBJ2-5; TRBD1 matches 8 bases. Germline trimming cut 0 bases from V and 0 bases from J; bases unmatched to any gene: 3. Germline V gene lookup returns CDR1 MDHEN and CDR2 SYDVKM. The CDR3 is 16 residues long. In DNA form, the CDR3 reads TGTGCCAGCAGTTTATGGGACAGGGAGTACCAAGAGACCCAGTACTTC. Residues: CASSLWDREYQETQYF. The whole variable domain, remainder taken from reference TRBV28 and TRBJ2-5, is DVKVTQSSRYLVKRTGEKVFLECVQDMDHENMFWYRQDPGLGLRLIYFSYDVKMKEKGDIPEGYSVSREKKERFSLILESASTNQTSMYLCASSLWDREYQETQYFGPGTRLLVL.

The chain recombines TRBV2 with TRBJ2-3; no reliable D call. Trimming shortened V by 2 bases and J by 8 bases, and 5 bases separated the two germline ends. CDR3 length equals 11 residues. CDR1 is SNHLY, CDR2 FYNNEI, per germline. Here the CDR3 DNA reads TGTGCCAGCAGTGAAATCGGTACGCAGTATTTT. This encodes CASSEIGTQYF.

Ten or more counts support this clonotype. This chain joins TRBV7-2 and TRBJ2-5, with 8 bases identical to TRBD2. Looked up from germline, CDR1 is SGHTA and CDR2 is FQGNSA. The trim removed 6 bases at V and 1 base at J, leaving 13 bases unmatched. The CDR3 is made up of 17 amino acids. The CDR3 region is CASSHGLSSGRQETQYF. The DNA for the CDR3 is TGTGCCAGCAGTCACGGCCTATCTAGCGGGCGCCAAGAGACCCAGTACTTC.

This clonotype was observed a few times. The chain joins TRBV19 to TRBJ2-1; the match to TRBD2 covers 8 bases. The germline gives CDR1 LNHDA, CDR2 SQIVND (reference sequence). CDR3 length equals 15 residues. J was trimmed by 2 bases and V by 5 bases; bases with no gene match: 5. The CDR3 is CASSGRGGAYNEQFF. CDR3 nucleotides: TGTGCCAGTAGTGGACGGGGGGGGGCCTACAATGAGCAGTTCTTC.

This clonotype was observed many times. The J gene is TRBJ2-7, the V gene TRBV10-3; TRBD1 aligns across 9 bases. V was clipped by 0 bases and J by 0 bases; unmatched bases: 6. Germline CDR1 and CDR2: ENHRY and SYGVKD. The CDR3 has 17 residues. The DNA of the CDR3 is TGTGCCATCAGTGAGTCCGACAGGGGGATTGGCTCCTACGAGCAGTACTTC. It translates to CAISESDRGIGSYEQYF.

This clonotype was counted at least ten times. The gene calls are TRBV7-2 and TRBJ1-4, with D unresolved. This CDR3 comprises 13 residues. Germline CDR1 reads SGHTA; CDR2 reads FQGNSA. V dropped 1 base and J dropped 7 bases, with 7 bases sitting between them. The CDR3 loop is CASSLGRTEKLFF. The CDR3, as DNA: TGTGCCAGCAGCTTAGGCAGGACTGAAAAACTGTTTTTT. The variable domain in full, completed from reference TRBV7-2 and TRBJ1-4, reads GAGVSQSPSNKVTEKGKDVELRCDPISGHTALYWYRQSLGQGLEFLIYFQGNSAPDKSGLPSDRFSAERTGGSVSTLTIQRTQQEDSAVYLCASSLGRTEKLFFGSGTQLSVL.

This clonotype was seen at least ten times. This chain links TRBV7-9 with TRBJ2-3; 8 bases agree with TRBD2. Germline assignment: CDR1 SEHNR and CDR2 FQNEAQ (reference sequence). Germline trimming cut 5 bases from V and 1 base from J; bases unmatched to any gene: 11. CDR3 length: 17 amino acids. CDR3 residues: CASSLPRWRGGTDTQYF. The CDR3 DNA reads TGTGCCAGCAGCCTCCCCCGATGGCGGGGGGGCACAGATACGCAGTATTTT.

Ten or more counts support this clonotype. This sequence joins TRBV7-2 and TRBJ2-3; 11 bases map to TRBD1. Germline CDR1 reads SGHTA; CDR2 reads FQGNSA. CDR3 size: 17 residues. J lost 4 bases, V lost 0 bases, and 6 bases had no gene match. The DNA for the CDR3 is TGTGCCAGCAGCTTAGCCCTCCGGACAGGGGGCGCAGATACGCAGTATTTT. Its protein is CASSLALRTGGADTQYF. The full variable domain, with the rest looked up from reference TRBV7-2 and TRBJ2-3, is GAGVSQSPSNKVTEKGKDVELRCDPISGHTALYWYRQSLGQGLEFLIYFQGNSAPDKSGLPSDRFSAERTGGSVSTLTIQRTQQEDSAVYLCASSLALRTGGADTQYFGPGTRLTVL.

In this sample, this clonotype turned up a few times. The gene calls are TRBV7-9 and TRBJ2-1, with 11 bases aligning to TRBD2. V shed 5 bases, J shed 5 bases, and the junction held 8 bases outside the gene matches. Germline-derived CDR1 and CDR2 are SEHNR and FQNEAQ (reference sequence). This CDR3 contains 16 residues. The CDR3 is CASSPKLAGVDNEQFF. CDR3 coding DNA: TGTGCCAGCAGCCCCAAACTAGCGGGAGTCGACAATGAGCAGTTCTTC.

The chain couples TRBV29-1 to TRBJ2-5; D possibly uses TRBD1 or TRBD2 (5 bases each). CDR1 and CDR2 from the germline V gene are SQVTM and ANQGSEA. V was clipped by 7 bases and J by 5 bases, with 14 bases between them. The CDR3 spans 12 residues. CDR3 residues: CSGGTGYETQYF. In nucleotides, the CDR3 is TGCAGCGGGGGGACCGGGTACGAGACCCAGTACTTC. Filled out from reference TRBV29-1 and TRBJ2-5, the complete variable domain reads SAVISQKPSRDICQRGTSLTIQCQVDSQVTMMFWYRQQPGQSLTLIATANQGSEATYESGFVIDKFPISRPNLTFSTLTVSNMSPEDSSIYLCSGGTGYETQYFGPGTRLLVL.

This clonotype was seen repeatedly, ten times or more. The chain carries TRBV7-8 and TRBJ1-6; D is unclear. Germline V CDR1 and CDR2: SGHVS, FQNEAQ. V was shortened by 1 base and J by 5 bases, with 9 bases between the two germline ends. The CDR3 totals 15 residues. The CDR3 spells CASSLGTGDNSPLHF. For the CDR3, the DNA is TGTGCCAGCAGCTTAGGAACTGGCGATAATTCACCCCTCCACTTT.

This clonotype was counted only a few times. V gene TRBV5-1 combines with J gene TRBJ1-1; no clear D. V dropped 5 bases and J dropped 3 bases, with 5 bases sitting between them. Per the germline V gene, CDR1 is SGHRS and CDR2 is YFSETQ. The CDR3 contains 11 residues. The CDR3 coding sequence is TGCGCCAGCAGAGGATACACTGAAGCTTTCTTT. This codes for CASRGYTEAFF.

There are many counts of this clonotype. This rearrangement joins TRBV7-6 to TRBJ2-5, with D hard to call. V shed 1 base and J shed 1 base, with 7 bases lying between them. Looked up from germline, CDR1 is SGHVS and CDR2 is FNYEAQ. The CDR3 is made up of 14 amino acids. CDR3 sequence: CASSLGVFQETQYF. CDR3 bases: TGTGCCAGCAGCTTAGGTGTCTTCCAAGAGACCCAGTACTTC. Full variable domain (missing parts from reference TRBV7-6 and TRBJ2-5): GAGVSQSPRYKVTKRGQDVALRCDPISGHVSLYWYRQALGQGPEFLTYFNYEAQQDKSGLPNDRFSAERPEGSISTLTIQRTEQRDSAMYRCASSLGVFQETQYFGPGTRLLVL.

This rearrangement joins TRBV5-1 to TRBJ1-1, with 7 positions matching TRBD1. With V trimmed by 4 bases and J by 4 bases, 10 bases remained unmatched. Germline-derived CDR1 and CDR2 are SGHRS and YFSETQ. The CDR3 totals 15 residues. CDR3 sequence (DNA): TGCGCCAGCAGCCCTCTCACAGGGGTCGGCACTGAAGCTTTCTTT. The encoded protein is CASSPLTGVGTEAFF.

This clonotype was found many times. At one end the junction does not follow the germline gene, possibly because of a read error. V usage is TRBV4-1 and J usage is TRBJ1-5, with D tentatively TRBD1 (6 bases). The germline V gene has CDR1 MGHRA and CDR2 YSYEKL. The CDR3 totals 13 residues. CDR3 sequence (DNA): TGCGCCAGCAGCCCAGAGGGGGATCAACCCCAGCATTTT. As protein: CASSPEGDQPQHF.

This chain connects TRBV5-4 to TRBJ2-7, with D unresolved. CDR1 and CDR2 (germline): SGHNT, YYREEE (reference sequence). CDR3 length equals 15 residues. Trimming took 4 bases from V and 3 from J, leaving 17 bases between them. In DNA, the CDR3 is TGTGCCAGCAGCCCGACGGCAACGGTCGGCTACGAGCAGTACTTC. Translation: CASSPTATVGYEQYF.

This clonotype was seen at least ten times. The chain links TRBV7-9 to TRBJ2-1, with TRBD2 matching 8 bases. Looked up from germline, CDR1 is SEHNR and CDR2 is FQNEAQ (reference sequence). The CDR3 consists of 12 residues. J gave up 10 bases and V 8 bases, and 7 bases lay outside the gene matches. CDR3 bases: TGTGCCAGCTCCGGGGGGGGTCAAGAGCAGTTCTTC. It encodes CASSGGGQEQFF.

CDR3 sequence: CASIGTQLYEQYF. CDR3 bases: TGTGCCAGTATTGGGACGCAGCTCTACGAGCAGTACTTC. The chain recombines TRBV6-2 or TRBV6-3 with TRBJ2-7; tentatively, D is TRBD1 or TRBD2 (5 bases each). V was cut by 9 bases and J by 3 bases, with 15 bases left in between. The CDR3 runs 13 residues. CDR1 MNHEY and CDR2 SVGEGT come from the germline V gene.

The chain recombines TRBV6-7 with TRBJ1-2, with 9 bases aligning to TRBD1. TRBV6-7 is flagged as an ORF with uncertain function. The V segment lost 4 bases and the J segment 7 bases; nucleotides outside the gene matches: 7. CDR3 length: 14 residues. The CDR3 protein is CASSLWDRVSGYTF. The CDR3 region has the DNA TGTGCCAGCAGTTTGTGGGACAGGGTGTCTGGCTACACCTTC.

This clonotype has a count of ten or more. This chain joins TRBV29-1 and TRBJ2-3; D not certain. Germline V gene data show CDR1 as SQVTM and CDR2 as ANQGSEA. With 3 bases removed from V and 6 bases from J, the gap between germline ends came to 13 bases. This CDR3 contains 13 residues. Written as DNA, the CDR3 is TGCAGCGTTGAGGACGGCCAGGCCGATACGCAGTATTTT. Protein product: CSVEDGQADTQYF.

As concerns this clonotype: This could be a read error, since a much larger clone is one nucleotide away. The CDR3 does not end in the conserved phenylalanine or tryptophan, so this is likely a read error. The chain combines TRBV7-2 with TRBJ1-1; D is uncertain. Germline values: CDR1 SGHTA, CDR2 FQGNSA. V was trimmed by 0 bases and J by 8 bases, leaving 7 bases between them. CDR3 length equals 12 residues. Here the CDR3 DNA reads TGTGCCAGCAGCTTAGCAGCCGGGGAAGCTTTCTTA. Protein sequence: CASSLAAGEAFL.

This clonotype was observed many times. The V and J genes are TRBV27 and TRBJ2-5, with TRBD2 identical over 10 bases. This CDR3 has 15 residues. The trim removed 5 bases at V and 5 bases at J, leaving 8 bases unmatched. Germline CDR1 and CDR2: MNHEY and SMNVEV (reference sequence). Here the CDR3 reads CASSTGTSDRETQYF. The CDR3 region has the DNA TGTGCCAGCAGTACCGGGACTAGCGATAGGGAGACCCAGTACTTC.

This chain joins TRBV27 and TRBJ2-7; the match to TRBD1 covers 7 bases. The CDR3 length is 14 residues. V lost 3 bases, J lost 3 bases, and 5 bases stayed unmatched. Germline CDR1 MNHEY, CDR2 SMNVEV (reference sequence). The chain's CDR3 is CASSLRGQIYEQYF. The CDR3 DNA reads TGTGCCAGCAGTTTGAGGGGACAGATCTACGAGCAGTACTTC.

This clonotype has a handful of counts. The chain employs TRBV6-2 or TRBV6-3 and TRBJ2-7; D might be TRBD1 or TRBD2, each matching 5 bases. The germline V gene has CDR1 MNHEY and CDR2 SVGEGT. The V end was cut by 6 bases, the J end by 5 bases, with 14 bases between. The CDR3 has 13 amino acids. The CDR3 here is CASRRRETDEQYF. CDR3 DNA: TGTGCCAGCAGGCGCAGGGAGACCGACGAGCAGTACTTC.

This clonotype was counted many times. The J gene is TRBJ2-7, the V gene TRBV4-3, with 10 bases aligning to TRBD1. Germline V gives CDR1 LGHNA, CDR2 YSLEER. Unmatched junction bases numbered 7, after V lost 6 bases and J lost 2 bases. The CDR3 sequence is 15 residues long. CDR3 nucleotides: TGCGCCAGCAGTCCCGGACAGGGGGGTCCCTACGAGCAGTACTTC. This codes for CASSPGQGGPYEQYF.